The rows below give T cell receptor beta chains drawn from one sample of a study of T cell changes during pregnancy in multiple sclerosis. Using immunoSEQ multiplex PCR, the repertoire was profiled, and TCRdb retains in-frame clones only, with some absent. Of 35,000 to 55,000 clones detected, around 90% appear once; the ten largest clones hold approximately 5.8%. The source material was CD8+ T cells from peripheral blood mononuclear cells, sampled after pregnancy. These TCRs come from a female donor in good health, enrolled as a control in a pregnancy study. The CDR3 runs from the conserved cysteine through the conserved F or W.

CDR3aa: CAWSGVNPNGYTF; v_gene: TRBV30
CDR3aa: CASSLGGTLQLGGYTF; v_gene: TRBV27
CDR3aa: CASSPSIVTGGAFF; v_gene: TRBV5-4
CDR3aa: CASRLQGMSNTGELFF; v_gene: TRBV6-6
CDR3aa: CASSTGSANEKLFF; v_gene: TRBV6-5
CDR3aa: CASSSRSLLYEQYF; v_gene: TRBV6-5
CDR3aa: CASSIGQGAPYEQYF; v_gene: TRBV5-4
CDR3aa: CASSLAGTRAVNEQYF; v_gene: TRBV13
CDR3aa: CASSLRQGRQETQYF; v_gene: TRBV28
CDR3aa: CASSPGQGHEQYF; v_gene: TRBV7-2
CDR3aa: CASSPGSPHNEQFF; v_gene: TRBV7-3
CDR3aa: CASSLWQGDTQYF; v_gene: TRBV5-8
CDR3aa: CASRPRQGYTEAFF; v_gene: TRBV6-5
CDR3aa: CASGLIRGRYNEQFF; v_gene: TRBV28
CDR3aa: CASSSRGPYEQYF; v_gene: TRBV5-1
CDR3aa: CASSLSTGGFYEQYF; v_gene: TRBV11-2
CDR3aa: CASSLEGLAGGPDTQYF; v_gene: TRBV5-1
CDR3aa: CAISDEGQGGEKLFF; v_gene: TRBV10-3
CDR3aa: CASSPRTAQETQYF; v_gene: TRBV5-1
CDR3aa: CASSTGTGYSNQPQHF; v_gene: TRBV7-8
CDR3aa: CASSDGRAGDEQFF; v_gene: TRBV6-4
CDR3aa: CASSDSTYNEQFF; v_gene: TRBV9
CDR3aa: CASSLTGTGANTEAFF; v_gene: TRBV7-3
CDR3aa: CASSPSLVDSYNTEAFF; v_gene: TRBV7-9
CDR3aa: CASRPQGVYEQYF; v_gene: TRBV5-1
CDR3aa: CASSSAGELFF; v_gene: TRBV5-1
CDR3aa: CSVFTGGRYEQYF; v_gene: TRBV29-1
CDR3aa: CASNQQGGDEKLFF; v_gene: TRBV13